Listed below are T cell receptor beta chains from one sample, sequenced in a study of OX40 agonist ivuxolimab in advanced cancers. Data came from immunoSEQ multiplex PCR; TCRdb stores just in-frame clones and leaves some out. The data contain about 79,000 clones, approximately 85% of them seen just once; the ten biggest clones take up more than 3.5%. The sequencing here drew on CD4+ or CD8+ T cells sorted from blood, taken in a trial of the OX40 agonist ivuxolimab. Receptors were obtained from an adult with an advanced solid tumor such as melanoma, head and neck, liver or kidney cancer. The CDR3 runs from the conserved cysteine through the conserved F or W. D genes are given only for firm matches. Part of the rows lack a size; the others show once, few, many or a class for expanded clones.

j_gene: TRBJ2-1; v_gene: TRBV11-1; d_gene: NA; abundance: NA; CDR3nt: TGTGCCAGCAGATCCCTTGGGACAAGGTGGAATGAGCAGTTCTTC; CDR3aa: CASRSLGTRWNEQFF
j_gene: TRBJ2-3; v_gene: TRBV2; d_gene: TRBD1; abundance: NA; CDR3nt: TGTGCCAGCTCTTGGGACAGCAGCACAGATACGCAGTATTTT; CDR3aa: CASSWDSSTDTQYF
j_gene: TRBJ2-5; v_gene: TRBV14; d_gene: TRBD2; abundance: NA; CDR3nt: TGTGCCAGCAGCCTCACTCTAGCGGGGGGAGAGACCCAGTACTTC; CDR3aa: CASSLTLAGGETQYF
j_gene: TRBJ2-2; v_gene: TRBV19; d_gene: NA; abundance: NA; CDR3nt: TGTGCCAGTAGAAATGGAGCCGGGGAGCTGTTTTTT; CDR3aa: CASRNGAGELFF
j_gene: TRBJ1-3; v_gene: TRBV7-9; d_gene: NA; abundance: NA; CDR3nt: TGTGCGTACCAGCAAAGCCCAGGCTCTGGAAACACCATATATTTT; CDR3aa: CAYQQSPGSGNTIYF
j_gene: TRBJ2-7; v_gene: TRBV11-3; d_gene: TRBD2; abundance: NA; CDR3nt: TGTGCCAGCAGTCGGACTAGTGAGTACGAGCAGTACTTC; CDR3aa: CASSRTSEYEQYF
j_gene: TRBJ2-1; v_gene: TRBV7-2; d_gene: NA; abundance: NA; CDR3nt: TGTGCCAGCAGCTTGGCCATGATTAATGAGCAGTTCTTC; CDR3aa: CASSLAMINEQFF
j_gene: TRBJ2-2; v_gene: TRBV6-4; d_gene: NA; abundance: NA; CDR3nt: TGTGCCAGCAGTGACTCGTATCGACAGGTGAACACCGGGGAGCTGTTTTTT; CDR3aa: CASSDSYRQVNTGELFF
j_gene: TRBJ2-7; v_gene: TRBV28; d_gene: NA; abundance: few; CDR3nt: TGTGCCAGCAGTTTTAGCTCCTACGAGCAGTACTTC; CDR3aa: CASSFSSYEQYF
j_gene: TRBJ1-4; v_gene: TRBV28; d_gene: NA; abundance: NA; CDR3nt: TGTGCCAGCAGTTTCGAGAGGGGGATAGCTGAAAAACTGTTTTTT; CDR3aa: CASSFERGIAEKLFF
j_gene: TRBJ2-7; v_gene: TRBV4-1; d_gene: TRBD2; abundance: NA; CDR3nt: TGCGCCAGCAGCCAAGACCAGGGACTAGTCTACGAGCAGTACTTC; CDR3aa: CASSQDQGLVYEQYF
j_gene: TRBJ2-2; v_gene: TRBV5-1; d_gene: TRBD1; abundance: NA; CDR3nt: TGCGCCAGCAGCTTGACTACAGGGGACACCGGGGAGCTGTTTTTT; CDR3aa: CASSLTTGDTGELFF
j_gene: TRBJ1-1; v_gene: TRBV9; d_gene: TRBD1; abundance: NA; CDR3nt: TGTGCCAGCAGCGGACAGGGCGCCCCTGAAGCTTTCTTT; CDR3aa: CASSGQGAPEAFF
j_gene: TRBJ2-5; v_gene: TRBV15; d_gene: TRBD1; abundance: NA; CDR3nt: TGTGCCACCAGCAGGGGGGGACAGGGGGTTGAGACCCAGTACTTC; CDR3aa: CATSRGGQGVETQYF
j_gene: TRBJ2-3; v_gene: TRBV5-1; d_gene: NA; abundance: NA; CDR3nt: TGCGCCAGCAGCTGGAGGACGGGGCTAGGGGATACGCAGTATTTT; CDR3aa: CASSWRTGLGDTQYF
j_gene: TRBJ2-1; v_gene: TRBV7-9; d_gene: NA; abundance: NA; CDR3nt: TGTGCCAGCAGCCCTAGGAGGGGGGCTGAGCAGTTCTTC; CDR3aa: CASSPRRGAEQFF
j_gene: TRBJ2-5; v_gene: TRBV18; d_gene: TRBD2; abundance: once; CDR3nt: TGTGCCAGCTCACCACGAGTACTAGCGGGAGATTCAGAGACCCAGTACTTC; CDR3aa: CASSPRVLAGDSETQYF
j_gene: TRBJ2-2; v_gene: TRBV7-2; d_gene: TRBD1; abundance: NA; CDR3nt: TGTGCCAGCAGCCCGACAGGGGTTGCCGGGGAGCTGTTTTTT; CDR3aa: CASSPTGVAGELFF
j_gene: TRBJ2-1; v_gene: TRBV7-3; d_gene: TRBD2; abundance: NA; CDR3nt: TGTGCCAGCAGCCCTCTAGCGGGAGGCCCCTTCAATGAGCAGTTCTTC; CDR3aa: CASSPLAGGPFNEQFF
j_gene: TRBJ1-4; v_gene: TRBV27; d_gene: NA; abundance: NA; CDR3nt: TGTGCCAGCAGTTTAATCCCCCCTTTCAGTGCAACTAATGAAAAACTGTTTTTT; CDR3aa: CASSLIPPFSATNEKLFF
j_gene: TRBJ1-1; v_gene: TRBV18; d_gene: TRBD1; abundance: once; CDR3nt: TGTGCCAGCTCACCACGACAGGGGGCGATTGACACTGAAGCTTTCTTT; CDR3aa: CASSPRQGAIDTEAFF
j_gene: TRBJ2-3; v_gene: TRBV27; d_gene: NA; abundance: NA; CDR3nt: TGTGCCAGCAGTTTATCGGGGGACAGCACAGATACGCAGTATTTT; CDR3aa: CASSLSGDSTDTQYF
j_gene: TRBJ2-3; v_gene: TRBV7-8; d_gene: NA; abundance: NA; CDR3nt: TGTGCCAGCAGCCCAACACTAGTTACAGATACGCAGTATTTT; CDR3aa: CASSPTLVTDTQYF
j_gene: TRBJ2-3; v_gene: TRBV30; d_gene: NA; abundance: NA; CDR3nt: TGTGCCTGGAGATCAAGACAAGATACGCAGTATTTT; CDR3aa: CAWRSRQDTQYF
j_gene: TRBJ1-1; v_gene: TRBV6-5; d_gene: NA; abundance: NA; CDR3nt: TGTGCCAGCAGTTACTCCGGTGGGGTAGCTTTCTTT; CDR3aa: CASSYSGGVAFF
j_gene: TRBJ2-7; v_gene: TRBV30; d_gene: NA; abundance: NA; CDR3nt: TGTGCCTGGAGTGTACGGGACGAGCAGTACTTC; CDR3aa: CAWSVRDEQYF
j_gene: TRBJ2-7; v_gene: TRBV28; d_gene: TRBD2; abundance: NA; CDR3nt: TGTGCCAGCAGTTTGACCTCGGCGGGAGGGCATAAGCAGTACTTC; CDR3aa: CASSLTSAGGHKQYF
j_gene: TRBJ2-7; v_gene: TRBV10-3; d_gene: NA; abundance: NA; CDR3nt: TGTGCCATCAGTGAAGGGGGTTACGAGCAGTACTTC; CDR3aa: CAISEGGYEQYF
j_gene: TRBJ2-7; v_gene: TRBV6-6; d_gene: TRBD2; abundance: NA; CDR3nt: TGTGCCAGCAGACCGACTAGCGGGACTCCCTACGAGCAGTACTTC; CDR3aa: CASRPTSGTPYEQYF
j_gene: TRBJ1-2; v_gene: TRBV27; d_gene: TRBD1; abundance: once; CDR3nt: TGTGCCAGCAGTTTAAGACAGGGTTTAGGCTATGGCTACACCTTC; CDR3aa: CASSLRQGLGYGYTF
j_gene: TRBJ2-7; v_gene: TRBV28; d_gene: TRBD2; abundance: NA; CDR3nt: TGTGCCAGCATTAGCGGGAGTTCTCCCCAGTACTTC; CDR3aa: CASISGSSPQYF
j_gene: TRBJ1-1; v_gene: TRBV18; d_gene: NA; abundance: few; CDR3nt: TGTGCCAGCTCCCTCCCGCCGAGCCCAAACACTGAAGCTTTCTTT; CDR3aa: CASSLPPSPNTEAFF
j_gene: TRBJ2-7; v_gene: TRBV5-6; d_gene: TRBD2; abundance: NA; CDR3nt: TGTGCCAGCAGCCCAGGGACTAGCGGGAGTAGGTACGAGCAGTACTTC; CDR3aa: CASSPGTSGSRYEQYF